Below are 27 T cell receptor beta chains sequenced from a single sample in a study of blood T cells in healthy people across ages. Combining a sample-barcoded 5' primer with a J-beta primer mix, a second PCR ran for 7 to 11 cycles. Using its own MiXCR run on the 5' RACE reads, TCRdb lists one record per CDR3 protein. The table has approximately 810,000 distinct CDR3 sequences, roughly 34% seen once. Input material: blood. These receptors were taken from a man between 18 and 29 years old in good health.

V is TRBV20-1 and J is TRBJ2-7; D is unclear. With the DNA end fitting TRBJ2-4 better, the J assignment may be wrong. Germline V gene lookup returns CDR1 DFQATT and CDR2 SNEGSKA (reference sequence). The CDR3 contains 10 residues. This CDR3 is CSGAWDIQYF. CDR3 nucleotides: TGCAGTGGGGCTTGGGACATTCAGTACTTC.

The CDR3 region has the DNA TGTGCCAGCAGCCTACCGGACAGGTTAAGTGGCTACACCTTC. Residues: CASSLPDRLSGYTF. This chain connects TRBV5-5 to TRBJ1-2, with 7 bases identical to TRBD1. V shed 4 bases, J shed 7 bases, and the junction held 10 bases outside the gene matches. The V gene's germline CDR1 is SGHKS and CDR2 YYEKEE (reference sequence). The CDR3 totals 14 residues.

This clonotype showed up just a few times. V is TRBV6-5 and J is TRBJ1-6; unclear D gene. There are 16 residues in the CDR3. Per germline, CDR1 MNHEY and CDR2 SVGAGI. Trimming left V 6 bases short and J 6 bases short, with 18 bases between. The DNA for the CDR3 is TGTGCCAGCAGCTCCTCAGACCGGGCCCGTAATTCACCCCTCCACTTT. Its translation: CASSSSDRARNSPLHF.

This clonotype was observed a few times. This chain uses TRBV29-1 with TRBJ2-2, with 8 bases that match TRBD2. The CDR3 loop spans 15 amino acids. The V gene's germline CDR1 is SQVTM and CDR2 ANQGSEA. Trimming took 6 bases from V and 0 from J; bases not matched to a gene: 6. CDR3 coding DNA: TGCAGCGTGGGATGGACTAGCTCGAACACCGGGGAGCTGTTTTTT. Translated: CSVGWTSSNTGELFF.

The J gene is TRBJ2-1, the V gene TRBV6-1; D possibly uses TRBD1 or TRBD2 (5 bases each). V lost 5 bases, J lost 8 bases, and 22 bases lay in between. CDR1 is MNHNS, CDR2 SASEGT, per germline. The CDR3 spans 16 residues. DNA for the CDR3: TGTGCCAGCAGTCGGGGACGCCCTATGACGAGGGATGAGCAGTTCTTC. It specifies CASSRGRPMTRDEQFF.

V usage is TRBV27 and J usage is TRBJ2-7; 11 nucleotides line up with TRBD2. The CDR3 has 16 amino acids. Trimming took 5 bases from V and 1 from J; bases not matched to a gene: 7. CDR1 is MNHEY, CDR2 SMNVEV, per germline (reference sequence). CDR3 loop: CASSPIAGGQSYEQYF. CDR3 DNA: TGTGCCAGCAGTCCGATAGCGGGGGGGCAGTCCTACGAGCAGTACTTC.

The chain is built from TRBV20-1 and TRBJ2-5; perhaps TRBD2 as D (6 bases). The CDR3 has 16 amino acids. Germline V gene data show CDR1 as DFQATT and CDR2 as SNEGSKA (reference sequence). Deletions cut 0 bases from V and 2 bases from J, with 16 bases between. This CDR3 is CSARDSRGPIQETQYF. DNA for the CDR3: TGCAGTGCTAGAGATTCGCGGGGACCCATACAAGAGACCCAGTACTTC.

This rearrangement joins TRBV10-3 to TRBJ2-5; D is perhaps TRBD1 or TRBD2 (6 bases each). Germline values: CDR1 ENHRY, CDR2 SYGVKD. The germline V and J ends were trimmed by 4 bases and 5 bases, with 11 bases remaining between them. This CDR3 has 13 residues. The CDR3: CAISGGARETQYF. In DNA form, the CDR3 reads TGTGCCATCAGTGGGGGGGCCAGGGAGACCCAGTACTTC.

This clonotype was counted only a few times. V gene TRBV10-3 combines with J gene TRBJ2-1; D not resolved. Germline CDR1 and CDR2: ENHRY and SYGVKD. The CDR3 extends over 14 amino acids. The V end lost 5 bases, the J end lost 3 bases, and 11 bases lay between the germline ends. The CDR3 region has the DNA TGTGCCATCAGTCTACCCGACATCTACAATGAGCAGTTCTTC. This encodes CAISLPDIYNEQFF.

This clonotype turned up a few times. The rearrangement joins TRBV7-6 to TRBJ1-2; 11 bases are a match to TRBD1. The CDR3 runs to 15 residues. Germline CDR1 SGHVS, CDR2 FNYEAQ. After removal of 1 base from V and 7 bases from J, the junction contained 5 bases not matched to a gene. For the CDR3, the DNA is TGTGCCAGCAGCTTAGGGACAGGGGGCAAAGTTGGCTACACCTTC. The encoded protein is CASSLGTGGKVGYTF.

This sequence joins TRBV13 and TRBJ2-1, with 11 bases lining up with TRBD1. Losses at the gene ends were 1 base for V and 8 bases for J; bases not matched to a gene: 7. Germline V lookup: CDR1 PRHDT, CDR2 FYEKMQ (reference sequence). CDR3 length equals 16 residues. The CDR3 coding sequence is TGTGCCAGCAGCTTAGAGTATGGGACAGGGGGTGATGAGCAGTTCTTC. Its translation: CASSLEYGTGGDEQFF.

With regard to this clonotype: The junction shows a germline mismatch at one end, possibly a read error. This chain joins TRBV3-1 and TRBJ2-1; TRBD2 might be the D (6 bases). The CDR3 loop spans 12 amino acids. Germline-derived CDR1 and CDR2 are LGHDT and YNNKEL (reference sequence). CDR3 protein: CASTQGGREQFF. The CDR3 DNA sequence: TGTGCCAGCACCCAAGGAGGGAGAGAGCAGTTCTTC.

The chain employs TRBV6-2 or TRBV6-3 and TRBJ1-5, with 8 bases aligning to TRBD1. J gave up 0 bases and V 4 bases, and 17 bases lay outside the gene matches. The CDR3 consists of 20 residues. Germline assignment: CDR1 MNHEY and CDR2 SVGEGT. The CDR3 protein is CASSSLLQGGGKRSNQPQHF. In DNA, the CDR3 is TGTGCCAGCAGTTCTCTTCTACAGGGGGGCGGAAAGCGTAGCAATCAGCCCCAGCATTTT.

The chain has TRBV27 and TRBJ2-7; D possibly corresponds to TRBD2 (7 bases). This CDR3 spans 12 amino acids. Germline V gene data show CDR1 as MNHEY and CDR2 as SMNVEV (reference sequence). V dropped 7 bases and J dropped 2 bases, with 9 bases sitting between them. CDR3 coding DNA: TGTGCCAGCAACGGGGGGCCCTACGAGCAGTACTTC. It specifies CASNGGPYEQYF.

This chain uses TRBV21-1 with TRBJ2-7. TRBV21-1 is a known pseudogene. The CDR3 sequence is 19 residues long. CDR3 sequence (DNA): TGTGCCAGCAGCAATTATCCTACTTCGGTTTTTGAGCACCGCTACGAGCAGTACTTC. It specifies CASSNYPTSVFEHRYEQYF.

The table lists this clonotype with a few counts. The V and J genes are TRBV12-3 or TRBV12-4 and TRBJ2-7, with D hard to call. V was pared by 3 bases and J by 0 bases, with 9 bases between. CDR3 length: 14 residues. CDR3 region: CASSFSGASYEQYF. In DNA form, the CDR3 reads TGTGCCAGCAGTTTTTCTGGAGCCTCCTACGAGCAGTACTTC.

The gene calls are TRBV10-3 and TRBJ2-1, with TRBD1 identical over 7 bases. Near its end, the DNA agrees better with TRBJ2-7, so the J call may be wrong. CDR1 and CDR2 (germline): ENHRY, SYGVKD. The CDR3 is 15 residues long. CDR3 nucleotides: TGTGCCATCAGTGCAGGGGGAACCTCCTACAATGAGCAGTACTTC. Amino acid sequence: CAISAGGTSYNEQYF.

This clonotype was seen a handful of times. The J gene is TRBJ2-2, the V gene TRBV12-3 or TRBV12-4; the match to TRBD2 covers 8 bases. This CDR3 has 16 amino acids. J lost 1 base, V lost 7 bases, and 8 bases had no gene match. In DNA, the CDR3 is TGTGCCAGCAACCCGCGGCTAGCGGGGAACACCGGGGAGCTGTTTTTT. Translating gives CASNPRLAGNTGELFF.

This clonotype was counted only a few times. The chain employs TRBV7-8 and TRBJ1-2, with 8 bases lining up with TRBD1. The junction had 7 bases not matched to a gene; V was cut back by 5 bases and J by 5 bases. The germline gives CDR1 SGHVS, CDR2 FQNEAQ. The CDR3 sequence is 14 residues long. CDR3 residues: CASSTDRQGYGYTF. As DNA, the CDR3 is TGTGCCAGCAGCACCGATCGACAGGGGTATGGCTACACCTTC.

This clonotype showed up just a few times. The chain uses TRBV21-1 and TRBJ1-5. TRBV21-1 is deemed a pseudogene. The CDR3 is 17 residues long. The CDR3 DNA follows: TGTGCCAGCATTCGTCTACCGGGGGGAAAAAGCAATCAGCCCCAGCATTTT. Encoded protein: CASIRLPGGKSNQPQHF.

This clonotype was seen only a few times. The V and J genes are TRBV20-1 and TRBJ1-5, with a weak D call TRBD1 (5 bases). CDR1 and CDR2 (germline): DFQATT, SNEGSKA (reference sequence). With 3 bases removed from V and 0 bases from J, the gap between germline ends came to 12 bases. CDR3 length: 15 residues. Here the CDR3 reads CSASWGTYSNQPQHF. The CDR3 region has the DNA TGCAGTGCTAGCTGGGGCACATATAGCAATCAGCCCCAGCATTTT.

Comments on this clonotype: A read error may explain this, as a much larger clone is one base away. This chain links TRBV29-1 with TRBJ1-2; TRBD1 matches 12 bases. Looked up from germline, CDR1 is SQVTM and CDR2 is ANQGSEA. This CDR3 has 15 residues. The CDR3: CSAEGDRGLGYGYTF. The CDR3 region has the DNA TGCAGCGCTGAAGGGGACAGGGGGCTTGGCTATGGCTACACCTTC.

The rearrangement joins TRBV27 to TRBJ2-1; 13 nucleotides line up with TRBD2. The germline CDR1 and CDR2 sequences are MNHEY and SMNVEV (reference sequence). V dropped 6 bases and J dropped 4; count of bases not matched to a gene: 12. The CDR3 runs 18 residues. This CDR3 is CASSADRLAGGQYNEQFF. The CDR3 bases are TGTGCCAGCAGCGCCGACCGACTAGCGGGGGGCCAATACAATGAGCAGTTCTTC.

V is TRBV7-2 and J is TRBJ1-2; no definite D call. CDR1 is SGHTA, CDR2 FQGNSA, per germline. V shed 4 bases and J shed 1 base, with 16 bases lying between them. The CDR3 contains 16 residues. Written as DNA, the CDR3 is TGTGCCAGCAGCTCAGAGGTGCGGTCTAATAACTATGGCTACACCTTC. Amino acid sequence: CASSSEVRSNNYGYTF.

For this clonotype: This could be a read error, since a much larger clone is one nucleotide away. The chain combines TRBV7-9 with TRBJ1-2, with no clear D. Germline V CDR1 and CDR2: SEHNR, FQNEAQ (reference sequence). The CDR3 is 14 amino acids. The germline V and J ends were trimmed by 4 bases and 4 bases, with 13 bases remaining between them. Written as DNA, the CDR3 is TGTGCCAGCAGCTCGGGAGCCGCGAGCTATGGCTACACCTTC. The encoded protein is CASSSGAASYGYTF.

This clonotype was seen a handful of times. The CDR3 nucleotides are TGCGCCAGCAGCTTCGGACAGGCGGTCTCTGGGGCCAACGTCCTGACTTTC. It codes for CASSFGQAVSGANVLTF. The rearrangement uses TRBV5-1 and TRBJ2-6, with 7 bases fitting TRBD1. Germline V gene lookup returns CDR1 SGHRS and CDR2 YFSETQ. Trimming at V came to 2 bases and at J to 0 bases, leaving 5 bases not matched to a gene. The CDR3 loop spans 17 amino acids.

The V gene is TRBV12-3 or TRBV12-4, the J gene TRBJ2-6; no firm D call. The CDR3 is 16 residues long. Trimming cost V 3 bases and J 0 bases, with 9 bases left between them. As DNA, the CDR3 is TGTGCCAGCAGTTTTCGTCGCGACTCTGGGGCCAACGTCCTGACTTTC. Its translation is CASSFRRDSGANVLTF.